This TCR beta chain derives from a study of blood T cell repertoires in COVID-19. Sequencing used immunoSEQ multiplex PCR; TCRdb keeps in-frame clones, though not all of them. Seen here are roughly 190,000 clones, about four fifths observed once, and the top ten hold approximately 2.4%. Germline V gene sequence: CDR1 SEHNR, CDR2 FQNEAQ (reference sequence). CDR3 size: 14 residues. V lost 4 bases, J lost 0 bases, and 9 bases lay in between. Sequencing input: peripheral blood. This receptor was obtained from a human donor with acute or convalescent COVID-19. The donor label of this sample is uncertain. The V gene is TRBV7-9, the J gene TRBJ1-1, with D tentatively TRBD1 (6 bases). CDR3 loop: CASSSNRVNTEAFF. The CDR3 nucleotides are TGTGCCAGCAGCTCGAACAGGGTGAACACTGAAGCTTTCTTT.